These 24 T cell receptor beta chains were sequenced from one sample in a study of regulatory T cells in long-lasting Graves disease. Time point given: newly diagnosed GD, antithyroid drugs for less than 3 months. After RNA was extracted from PBMCs, the TCR library was made from it. For TCR beta, libraries came from iRepertoire HTBI primers and Arm-PCR of CDR3 regions. One entry per CDR3 protein results from TCRdb running MiXCR on the multiplex PCR reads. The repertoire holds 400,000 to 500,000 distinct CDR3 sequences, with more than 12% as singletons. These data are also associated with another study on T cells in Graves' hyperthyroidism and ophthalmopathy.

This sample comprised peripheral blood mononuclear cells (PBMCs), obtained at new diagnosis, from a patient treated with antithyroid drugs. The origin of the receptors is a woman aged 25 to 45 with Graves disease.

This clonotype was observed many times. This chain links TRBV7-2 with TRBJ2-1, with TRBD2 matching 9 bases. CDR1 SGHTA and CDR2 FQGNSA come from the germline V gene. The CDR3 has 14 residues. Trimming cost V 3 bases and J 9 bases; bases outside gene matches: 6. In DNA, the CDR3 is TGTGCCAGCAGCTTGGCGGGAGGGCCGAGTGAGCAGTTCTTC. Translated, it gives CASSLAGGPSEQFF.

There are many counts of this clonotype. An end of the junction differs from the germline gene, which may be a read error. This chain uses TRBV5-1 with TRBJ2-1, with 8 bases matching TRBD2. The germline CDR1 and CDR2 sequences are SGHRS and YFSETQ. This CDR3 region has 15 residues. The CDR3, as DNA: TGTGCCAGCAGCTTAGGGCTAGCGGGTTACAATGAGCAGTTCTTC. The encoded protein is CASSLGLAGYNEQFF.

This clonotype was observed a handful of times. The genes are TRBV20-1 and TRBJ2-2; 7 nucleotides line up with TRBD1. The junction had 9 bases not matched to a gene; V was cut back by 5 bases and J by 3 bases. The germline gives CDR1 DFQATT, CDR2 SNEGSKA (reference sequence). This CDR3 region has 15 residues. CDR3 DNA: TGCAGTGCTTCTCGGGACAGCCGATACACCGGGGAGCTGTTTTTT. This encodes CSASRDSRYTGELFF.

This clonotype was picked up many times. The chain is built from TRBV20-1 and TRBJ1-1; 9 positions match TRBD1. The germline V gene has CDR1 DFQATT and CDR2 SNEGSKA (reference sequence). The CDR3 loop spans 13 amino acids. V lost 2 bases, J lost 5 bases, and 3 bases stayed unmatched. The CDR3 DNA reads TGCAGTGCTAGAACAGGGGGCAATACTGAAGCTTTCTTT. Translation: CSARTGGNTEAFF.

At least ten counts were recorded for this clonotype. This sequence joins TRBV5-1 and TRBJ2-5, with 7 bases fitting TRBD1. V was clipped by 5 bases and J by 0 bases; unmatched bases: 10. CDR3 length: 16 amino acids. Germline V gene lookup returns CDR1 SGHRS and CDR2 YFSETQ. CDR3 in amino acids: CASRDTGTANQETQYF. For the CDR3, the DNA is TGCGCCAGCAGGGATACCGGGACAGCAAACCAAGAGACCCAGTACTTC.

The chain carries TRBV5-8 and TRBJ1-2; 7 bases match TRBD1. Germline CDR1 is SGHTS and CDR2 is YDEGEE. The CDR3 has 14 amino acids. After removal of 0 bases from V and 4 bases from J, the junction contained 3 bases not matched to a gene. The DNA for the CDR3 is TGTGCCAGCAGCTTGGAGACAGGGCGCTATGGCTACACCTTC. Its translation: CASSLETGRYGYTF.

This clonotype has a handful of counts. The chain joins TRBV12-3 or TRBV12-4 to TRBJ1-4; TRBD1 matches at 8 bases. After removal of 10 bases from V and 11 bases from J, the junction contained 12 bases not matched to a gene. This CDR3 has 13 amino acids. CDR3 coding DNA: TGTGCCACCAAAAGTCGACAGGGGTGGAAACTGTTTTTT. Translation gives CATKSRQGWKLFF.

The chain combines TRBV7-9 with TRBJ1-2; D perhaps matches TRBD1 (5 bases). V was trimmed by 1 base and J by 1 base, leaving 22 bases between them. The CDR3 sequence is 19 residues long. The germline CDR1 and CDR2 sequences are SEHNR and FQNEAQ (reference sequence). The CDR3 sequence: CASSLGRGVAFGDNYGYTF. The CDR3 DNA sequence: TGTGCCAGCAGCTTAGGAAGAGGGGTTGCCTTTGGTGATAACTATGGCTACACCTTC.

This clonotype was detected ten times or more. V gene TRBV20-1 combines with J gene TRBJ2-5, with 9 bases aligning to TRBD2. Germline V gene data show CDR1 as DFQATT and CDR2 as SNEGSKA (reference sequence). The V segment lost 6 bases and the J segment 2 bases; nucleotides outside the gene matches: 22. The CDR3 sequence is 19 residues long. In nucleotides, the CDR3 is TGCAGTGCCGTACATAATAGCGGGAGAACTCTCGTACGGCAAGAGACCCAGTACTTC. Its translation: CSAVHNSGRTLVRQETQYF.

The CDR3 reads CASSLARGSDTQYF. In DNA, the CDR3 is TGTGCCAGCAGCTTAGCCCGGGGTTCCGATACGCAGTATTTT. This chain connects TRBV7-9 to TRBJ2-3; tentative D call: TRBD2 (5 bases). The V gene lost 0 bases and the J gene lost 6 bases, with 10 bases spanning the gap. CDR3 length: 14 amino acids. Germline V CDR1 and CDR2: SEHNR, FQNEAQ (reference sequence).

Of note for this clonotype: A far larger clone is a single base away, which makes a read error likely. This chain joins TRBV11-2 and TRBJ2-3; 8 nucleotides match TRBD2. The junction had 9 bases not matched to a gene; V was cut back by 7 bases and J by 3 bases. CDR1 and CDR2 from the germline V gene are SGHAT and FQNNGV. CDR3 length: 15 amino acids. CDR3 bases: TGTGCCAGCATCCCCGGGGGGGGGCCTACAGATACGCAGTATTTT. Translation gives CASIPGGGPTDTQYF.

This clonotype was detected only a few times. A much larger clone lies one base from this, so it may be a read error. Given the absence of the conserved phenylalanine or tryptophan at the CDR3 end, a read error is likely. V usage is TRBV28 and J usage is TRBJ2-7; no firm D call. Germline V gene data show CDR1 as MDHEN and CDR2 as SYDVKM. The CDR3 consists of 12 residues. Trimming removed 2 bases at V and 4 bases at J, with 6 bases between. The CDR3 DNA reads as TGTGCCAGCAGTTTAAGGTGGTACGAGCAGTACCTC. Amino acid sequence: CASSLRWYEQYL.

This clonotype has a handful of counts. The chain has TRBV19 and TRBJ1-5; D is undetermined. Germline V lookup: CDR1 LNHDA, CDR2 SQIVND (reference sequence). This CDR3 comprises 16 residues. V was shortened by 3 bases and J by 0 bases, with 12 bases between the two germline ends. The CDR3 loop reads CASSIGSLYSNQPQHF. In DNA, the CDR3 is TGTGCCAGTAGTATTGGCAGCCTGTATAGCAATCAGCCCCAGCATTTT.

This clonotype was observed many times. V usage is TRBV7-9 and J usage is TRBJ1-1; D uncertain. CDR3 length: 14 residues. Trimming left V 4 bases short and J 1 base short, with 10 bases between. Germline assignment: CDR1 SEHNR and CDR2 FQNEAQ (reference sequence). CDR3 loop: CASSSTDRNTEAFF. In nucleotides, the CDR3 is TGTGCCAGCAGCTCTACAGACCGGAACACTGAAGCTTTCTTT.

This clonotype has a count of ten or more. The chain joins TRBV12-3 or TRBV12-4 to TRBJ2-2, with 10 bases that match TRBD2. The CDR3 is 18 amino acids. Unmatched junction bases numbered 13, after V lost 6 bases and J lost 3 bases. The DNA of the CDR3 is TGTGCCAGCAGAACAGGGAATATAGCGGGAGGAGACACCGGGGAGCTGTTTTTT. Its protein product is CASRTGNIAGGDTGELFF.

In its sample, this clonotype was seen a few times. The chain carries TRBV20-1 and TRBJ1-3, with no clear D. CDR1 DFQATT and CDR2 SNEGSKA come from the germline V gene (reference sequence). V lost 3 bases and J 0 bases, leaving 12 bases between the germline ends. This CDR3 is built from 15 residues. Here the CDR3 DNA reads TGCAGTGCTAGTACGGGCCCCGGCTCTGGAAACACCATATATTTT. This encodes CSASTGPGSGNTIYF.

The gene calls are TRBV11-2 and TRBJ1-2; D is perhaps TRBD1 (5 bases). Germline CDR1 SGHAT, CDR2 FQNNGV. The CDR3 loop spans 12 amino acids. Trimming pared 2 bases from V and 8 bases from J, leaving 9 bases between. As DNA, the CDR3 is TGTGCCAGCAGCTTAACGAGGGGAGGCTACACCTTC. Translation gives CASSLTRGGYTF.

This clonotype has ten or more counts. The chain recombines TRBV11-3 with TRBJ2-3; the D gene is possibly TRBD2 (6 bases). There are 16 residues in the CDR3. The V end lost 3 bases, the J end lost 0 bases, and 13 bases lay between the germline ends. Germline assignment: CDR1 SGHNT and CDR2 YENEEA. CDR3 bases: TGTGCCAGCAGCTTCCGTGGGGGAGGAAGCACAGATACGCAGTATTTT. The encoded protein is CASSFRGGGSTDTQYF.

This clonotype has just a few counts. The chain uses TRBV6-8 and TRBJ2-7, with 7 bases fitting TRBD1. This CDR3 has 16 residues. Looked up from germline, CDR1 is MNHGY and CDR2 is SAAAGT. Unmatched junction bases numbered 13, after V lost 8 bases and J lost 0 bases. The CDR3 loop reads CASPPPGTAGSYEQYF. The CDR3 DNA reads TGTGCCAGCCCCCCGCCCGGGACAGCAGGCTCCTACGAGCAGTACTTC.

This clonotype turned up a few times. The chain joins TRBV5-1 to TRBJ2-3; D gene uncertain. V was shortened by 3 bases and J by 1 base, with 9 bases between the two germline ends. Germline V gene data show CDR1 as SGHRS and CDR2 as YFSETQ. This CDR3 spans 14 amino acids. The CDR3 nucleotides read TGCGCCAGCAGCTCCGGGCCGGGCACAGATACGCAGTATTTT. As protein: CASSSGPGTDTQYF. The whole variable domain, remainder taken from reference TRBV5-1 and TRBJ2-3, is KAGVTQTPRYLIKTRGQQVTLSCSPISGHRSVSWYQQTPGQGLQFLFEYFSETQRNKGNFPGRFSGRQFSNSRSEMNVSTLELGDSALYLCASSSGPGTDTQYFGPGTRLTVL.

This clonotype has ten or more counts. The chain couples TRBV27 to TRBJ2-7; D not resolved. Germline lookup yields CDR1 MNHEY and CDR2 SMNVEV (reference sequence). V lost 8 bases to trimming and J lost 3 bases, with 11 bases between them. The CDR3 loop spans 12 amino acids. In DNA, the CDR3 is TGTGCCAGCGGGCAACCCCTCTACGAGCAGTACTTC. Translating gives CASGQPLYEQYF.

There are many counts of this clonotype. The V and J genes are TRBV11-2 and TRBJ1-1, with no clear D. Trimming stripped 7 bases from V and 4 bases from J, with 13 bases between. Per the germline V gene, CDR1 is SGHAT and CDR2 is FQNNGV. CDR3 length: 13 amino acids. The chain's CDR3 is CASNLRRGTEAFF. The CDR3 DNA reads TGTGCCAGCAACCTCCGACGGGGCACTGAAGCTTTCTTT. Variable domain in full (rest from reference TRBV11-2 and TRBJ1-1): EAGVAQSPRYKIIEKRQSVAFWCNPISGHATLYWYQQILGQGPKLLIQFQNNGVVDDSQLPKDRFSAERLKGVDSTLKIQPAKLEDSAVYLCASNLRRGTEAFFGQGTRLTVV.

This clonotype was counted between two and nine times. The rearrangement joins TRBV19 to TRBJ2-2; D is undetermined. The CDR3 is 14 amino acids. Per germline, CDR1 LNHDA and CDR2 SQIVND (reference sequence). The V gene lost 3 bases and the J gene lost 6 bases, with 11 bases spanning the gap. In DNA form, the CDR3 reads TGTGCCAGTAGTATGCTGTCGAGCGCCGGGGAGCTGTTTTTT. Its protein product is CASSMLSSAGELFF. Drawing the rest from reference TRBV19 and TRBJ2-2, the complete variable domain is DGGITQSPKYLFRKEGQNVTLSCEQNLNHDAMYWYRQDPGQGLRLIYYSQIVNDFQKGDIAEGYSVSREKKESFPLTVTSAQKNPTAFYLCASSMLSSAGELFFGEGSRLTVL.

This clonotype has ten or more counts. The chain has TRBV7-2 and TRBJ2-7; 9 bases are a match to TRBD2. The germline V gene encodes CDR1 SGHTA and CDR2 FQGNSA. The CDR3 covers 14 residues. V gave up 6 bases and J gave up 3 bases; unmatched junction bases: 6. The CDR3: CASSLGSGSYEQYF. In nucleotides, the CDR3 is TGTGCCAGCAGTTTGGGTAGCGGGAGCTACGAGCAGTACTTC.